The clone carrying this T cell receptor beta chain was picked up a small number of times. Its antigen remains unknown. This CDR3 is also generated by other DNA sequences in the sample. The data were produced by immunoSEQ multiplex PCR, yet TCRdb's version contains in-frame clones alone and is incomplete. The sample yields 2 million to 2.5 million clones, 85% to 95% seen once. These data come from a study of shared clonotypes between healthy human individuals. Whole-study context: Per donor, three plates held CD4 naive cells, three held CD4 memory, two held CD8 naive and one held CD8 memory.

V shed 6 bases and J shed 3 bases, with 6 bases lying between them. CDR3 size: 11 residues. CDR1 MDHEN and CDR2 SYDVKM come from the germline V gene. Study observations and caveats: Despite large depth, rarefaction showed incomplete sorted-subset sequencing.

This sequence originates from a man between 18 and 29 years old in good health. Some clones in this sample may be carry-over from other donors' samples. V usage is TRBV28 and J usage is TRBJ2-7; no reliable D call. Material for sequencing was naive CD4+ T cells from PBMCs. Regarding subset: CD45RA+ positively selected. The CDR3 reads CASSLVYEQYF. CDR3 coding DNA: TGTGCCAGCAGCCTTGTCTACGAGCAGTACTTC.